The TCR beta chain described here comes from a study of PD-L1 blockade in urothelial cancer. Study background: Patients commenced intravenous atezolizumab, 1,200 mg every 3 weeks, in the mid-2010s. The analyses of blood took place 3 weeks (second dose) and 6 weeks after treatment start. The median number of T cells present in blood samples was 141,255.

CDR3 length: 14 amino acids. Trimming removed 1 base from V and 7 bases from J, with 11 bases in between. Germline lookup yields CDR1 SGHTA and CDR2 FQGNSA. Sequencing was performed with immunoSEQ multiplex PCR; in TCRdb, only in-frame clones are kept and a portion is missing. This sample carries approximately 79,000 clones, 75% to 90% of them seen once, and the ten largest clones take more than 5.5%. The starting material was PBMCs, obtained around atezolizumab (anti-PD-L1) treatment. The J gene is TRBJ2-1, the V gene TRBV7-2, with D unresolved. The TCR comes from a woman in her 70s with urothelial cancer. This chain's CDR3 is CASSLGNNPNEQFF. CDR3 bases: TGTGCCAGCAGCTTAGGCAACAATCCTAATGAGCAGTTCTTC.